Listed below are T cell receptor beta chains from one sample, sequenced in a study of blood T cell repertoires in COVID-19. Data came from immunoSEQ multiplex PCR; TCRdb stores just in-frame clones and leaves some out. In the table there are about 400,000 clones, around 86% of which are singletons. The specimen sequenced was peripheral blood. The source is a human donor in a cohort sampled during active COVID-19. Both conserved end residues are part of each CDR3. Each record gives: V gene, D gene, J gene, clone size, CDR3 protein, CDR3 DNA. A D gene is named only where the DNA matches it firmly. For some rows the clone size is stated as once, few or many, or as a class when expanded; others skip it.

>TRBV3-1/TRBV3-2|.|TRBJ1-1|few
CASSQRLIGPAVAHTEAFF
TGTGCCAGCAGCCAACGTTTAATTGGCCCGGCGGTAGCGCACACTGAAGCTTTCTTT
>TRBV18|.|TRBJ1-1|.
CASSPRSSGSAEAFF
TGTGCCAGCTCACCACGGTCCTCGGGGTCCGCTGAAGCTTTCTTT
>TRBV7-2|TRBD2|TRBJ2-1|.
CASSLGSQRGGYNEQFF
TGTGCCAGCAGCTTAGGGTCCCAGCGGGGGGGATACAATGAGCAGTTCTTC
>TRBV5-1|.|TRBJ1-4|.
CASSPTEDSSNEKLFF
TGCGCCAGCAGCCCAACTGAAGACAGCTCTAATGAAAAACTGTTTTTT
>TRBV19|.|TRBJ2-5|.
CASSIGRDIQETQYF
TGTGCCAGTAGTATCGGCCGGGACATACAAGAGACCCAGTACTTC
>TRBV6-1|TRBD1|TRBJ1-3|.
CASSETGRSIYF
TGTGCCAGCAGTGAGACAGGGCGTTCCATATATTTT
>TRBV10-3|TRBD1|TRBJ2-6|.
CAIRSPMDRGVGANVLTF
TGTGCCATCAGGTCACCAATGGACAGGGGCGTTGGGGCCAACGTCCTGACTTTC
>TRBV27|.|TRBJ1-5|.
CASSWERNQPQHF
TGTGCCAGCAGTTGGGAGAGGAATCAGCCCCAGCATTTT
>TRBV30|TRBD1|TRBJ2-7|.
CAWSVQPGTGGEQYF
TGTGCCTGGAGTGTTCAACCCGGGACAGGGGGCGAGCAGTACTTC
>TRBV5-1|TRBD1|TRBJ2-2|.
CASSGQGATGELFF
TGCGCCAGCAGCGGGCAGGGGGCTACCGGGGAGCTGTTTTTT
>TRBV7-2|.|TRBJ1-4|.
CASSSNSEKLFF
TGTGCCAGCAGCTCGAACTCCGAAAAACTGTTTTTT
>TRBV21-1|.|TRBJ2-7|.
CASSTKKTSGYEQYF
TGTGCCAGCAGCACTAAGAAGACTAGCGGGTACGAGCAGTACTTC
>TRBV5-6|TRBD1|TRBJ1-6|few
CASNEDRGYSPLHF
TGTGCCAGCAACGAGGACAGGGGGTACTCACCCCTCCACTTT
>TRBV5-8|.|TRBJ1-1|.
CASSWGREMDTEAFF
TGTGCCAGCAGCTGGGGGCGGGAGATGGACACTGAAGCTTTCTTT
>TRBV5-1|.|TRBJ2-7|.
CASSPGAATYEQYF
TGCGCCAGCAGTCCTGGGGCGGCCACCTACGAGCAGTACTTC
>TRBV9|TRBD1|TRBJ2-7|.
CASSVDTQGARHEQYF
TGTGCCAGCAGCGTCGACACACAGGGGGCGCGCCACGAGCAGTACTTC